Here is one T cell receptor (beta chain) with its context. Its specific antigen is unknown. Sequencing ends 3 residues short of the CDR3 end; the germline J gene provides the rest. Every participant had a single incident cervical HPV16 infection, and women with prevalent HPV16 infections were excluded. Cervical HPV DNA was detected by MY09/MY11 PCR and genotyped by dot-blot hybridization. Fifteen mL of heparinized blood were centrifuged, and the buffy coat was split into aliquots, frozen at -30 degrees C, and then kept at -80 degrees C. QIAGEN kits were used to extract genomic DNA from buffy coat specimens. The record originates from a study of T cells in women clearing cervical HPV infection (dated by TCRdb to 2016 to 2018). Turning to the overall study: The cases were roughly 25 women with histologically confirmed HPV16-related CIN3 or worse, and 2 of these cases were invasive cancers. Controls were more than 20 women whose single incident HPV16 infection cleared within 12 months without precancer or cancer developing. Blood from cases was collected at the visit at which the lesion was first identified, whereas blood from controls was collected once infection was no longer detected. Among cases, blood sampling came a median of approximately 150 days after lesion detection, with an interquartile range of about 80 to 230 days. Since HLA typing was available for only a few women, HLA type could not be ruled out as a confounder. Nested within Costa Rica's Guanacaste HPV Natural History Study, an exploratory proof-of-principle case-control study compared TCR repertoires across cervical HPV16 outcomes. Cases and controls were matched on age within five years and on year of sample collection. Cases had a median age of around 32 years and controls had a median age of about 37, with no significant differences in baseline characteristics. The parent cohort enrolled roughly 9,400 women aged 18 or older in Guanacaste, Costa Rica, in about 1993 to 1994 and followed the women for seven years. Five blinded duplicates per group were added as quality controls, so that roughly 60 samples were obtained: some 50 participants and some 10 replicates. The full study reports these points: TRBV6-7 relative abundance was lower in cases than in controls (around 0.11% versus 0.16%; Bonferroni P = 0.0008). Whether associations preceded infection or resulted from infection could not be shown with the cross-sectional design, and effector/memory subsets and HPV-specific T cells were not isolated. TCR repertoire richness was significantly higher in CIN3+ cases than in controls across sequencing depths, while evenness did not differ. T-cell numbers per sample were unknown, so richness differences could reflect varying T-cell content rather than repertoire biology. Random forest classifiers combining richness and V gene abundances distinguished cases from controls with an estimated AUC of more than 0.8.

TCR beta CDR3 regions were amplified by multiplex PCR using the immunoSEQ assay from an average of about 1,200 ng genomic DNA per sample. The assay corrected primer bias using a complete synthetic TCR repertoire to establish an amplification baseline. The amplicons were sequenced using the Illumina platform. As for the authors' bioinformatics: Sequences were error-corrected by clustering with frequency ratios and a modified nearest-neighbor algorithm, then analyzed in the immunoSEQ Analyzer with IMGT gene definitions. At each rarefaction depth, TCR richness and evenness were averaged across 20 rarefaction repeats, and any sample with fewer sequences than the depth was left out. Wilcoxon rank sum tests with FDR correction were used to compare relative abundances of V, D and J genes between the groups. An intraclass correlation of roughly 95% for TCR richness and an average of roughly 80% across some 69 gene segments were obtained from the blinded duplicates. TCRdb retrieved this table from immuneACCESS and kept in-frame rearrangements only. Not all clones are present; in checked studies, unresolved V genes account for under half, and no reason is known for the remainder. V, J and clone size derive from that table, while D and trimming were established from the DNA sequence. The sample table on file contains tens of thousands of clones. The ten largest make up around 6.6% of the sample.

CDR1 and CDR2, looked up from the germline V gene, are SGHTA and FQGTGA. V has 4 bases trimmed and J has 4 bases trimmed; junction bases matching no gene number 6. Reading from cysteine to phenylalanine, the CDR3 counts 15 amino acids. The 36 bases shown cover part of the CDR3, and their frame starts at base 1. The chain uses TRBV7-3 and TRBJ2-2, with 7 middle bases fitting TRBD1. The sequencing sample was made of blood buffy coat. The receptor was isolated from a woman between 18 and 70 years old with a cervical HPV16 infection that either progressed to CIN3+ or cleared (not recorded which). Partial CDR3 DNA: TGTGCCAGCAGCTCGAAACCAGGGGGCACCGGGGAG. Its product reads: CASSSKPGGTGE. The full CDR3 protein reads CASSSKPGGTGELFF.